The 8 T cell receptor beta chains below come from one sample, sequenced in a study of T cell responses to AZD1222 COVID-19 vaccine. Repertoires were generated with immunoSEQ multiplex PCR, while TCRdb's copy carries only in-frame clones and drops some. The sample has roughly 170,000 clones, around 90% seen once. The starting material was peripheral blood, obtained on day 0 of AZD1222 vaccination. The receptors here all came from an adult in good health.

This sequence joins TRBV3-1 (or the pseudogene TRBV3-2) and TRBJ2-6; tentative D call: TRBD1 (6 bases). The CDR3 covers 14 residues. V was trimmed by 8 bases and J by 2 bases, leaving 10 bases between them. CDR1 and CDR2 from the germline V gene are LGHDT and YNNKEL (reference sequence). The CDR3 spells CASSRGTGANVLTF. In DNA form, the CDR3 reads TGTGCCAGCTCCAGGGGCACTGGGGCCAACGTCCTGACTTTC.

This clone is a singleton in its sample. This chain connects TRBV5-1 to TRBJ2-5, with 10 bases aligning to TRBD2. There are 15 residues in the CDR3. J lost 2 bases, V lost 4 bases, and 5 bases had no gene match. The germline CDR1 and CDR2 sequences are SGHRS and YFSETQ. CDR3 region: CASSPGLAPQETQYF. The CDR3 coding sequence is TGCGCCAGCAGCCCGGGACTAGCGCCTCAAGAGACCCAGTACTTC.

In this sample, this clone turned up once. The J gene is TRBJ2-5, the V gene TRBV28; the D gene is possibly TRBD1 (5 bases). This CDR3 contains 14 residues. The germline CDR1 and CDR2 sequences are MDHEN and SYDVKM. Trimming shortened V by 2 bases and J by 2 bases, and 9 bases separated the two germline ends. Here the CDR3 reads CASSLPGRQETQYF. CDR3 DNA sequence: TGTGCCAGCAGTTTACCAGGGCGACAAGAGACCCAGTACTTC.

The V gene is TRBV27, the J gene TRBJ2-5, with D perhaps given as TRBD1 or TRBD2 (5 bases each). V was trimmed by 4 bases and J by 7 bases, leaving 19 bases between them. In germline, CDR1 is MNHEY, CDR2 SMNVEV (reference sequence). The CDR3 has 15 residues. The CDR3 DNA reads TGTGCCAGCAGTTGGGCTCCGGGACCTCCAGGGACCCAGTACTTC. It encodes CASSWAPGPPGTQYF.

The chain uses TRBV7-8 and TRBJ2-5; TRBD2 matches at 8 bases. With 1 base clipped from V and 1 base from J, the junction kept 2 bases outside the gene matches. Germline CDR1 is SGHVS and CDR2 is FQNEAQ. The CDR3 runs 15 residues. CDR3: CASSLGGGIQETQYF. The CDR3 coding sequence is TGTGCCAGCAGCTTAGGCGGGGGGATCCAAGAGACCCAGTACTTC.

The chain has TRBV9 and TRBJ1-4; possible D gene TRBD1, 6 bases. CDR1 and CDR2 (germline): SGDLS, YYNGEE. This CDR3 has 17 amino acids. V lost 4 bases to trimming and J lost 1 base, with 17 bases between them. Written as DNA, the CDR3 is TGTGCCAGCAGCAAAGGCCAGGGGCGCAGAACTAATGAAAAACTGTTTTTT. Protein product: CASSKGQGRRTNEKLFF.

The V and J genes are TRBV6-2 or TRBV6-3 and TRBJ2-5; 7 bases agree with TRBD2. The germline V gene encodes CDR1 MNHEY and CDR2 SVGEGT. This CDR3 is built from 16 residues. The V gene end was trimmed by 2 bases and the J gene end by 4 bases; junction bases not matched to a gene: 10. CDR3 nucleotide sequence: TGTGCCAGCAGTTACCCGCCTAGCGGCCGCCCAGAGACCCAGTACTTC. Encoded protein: CASSYPPSGRPETQYF.

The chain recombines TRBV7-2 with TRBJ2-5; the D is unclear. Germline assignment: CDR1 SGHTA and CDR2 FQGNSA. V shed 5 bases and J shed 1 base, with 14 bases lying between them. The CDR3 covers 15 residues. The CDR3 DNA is TGTGCCAGCAGCCCGACTGGGGTCGGCCAAGAGACCCAGTACTTC. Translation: CASSPTGVGQETQYF.